This T cell receptor (beta chain) emerged from a study of blood T cell repertoires in COVID-19. Unmatched junction bases numbered 8, after V lost 7 bases and J lost 2 bases. The CDR3 has 15 residues. The germline V gene has CDR1 SQVTM and CDR2 ANQGSEA. The repertoire was sequenced with immunoSEQ multiplex PCR; TCRdb's copy has only in-frame clones and lacks some. This sample has around 120,000 clones, with more than 65% found just once. This clonotype originated in a human donor in a cohort sampled during active COVID-19. Sequencing input: peripheral blood. The chain couples TRBV29-1 to TRBJ2-1, with 10 bases identical to TRBD2. CDR3 nucleotides: TGCAGCGCCAAAGGGGGGACTAGCGCCTACAATGAGCAGTTCTTC. Its protein product is CSAKGGTSAYNEQFF.